This TCR beta chain was sequenced in a study of vaccination effects on CD4 cells after COVID-19. Study background: Each participant received a vaccine that was either BNT162b2 or mRNA-1273, given as two doses. Findings and caveats of the study: The study found that only 1 of 255 vaccine-induced clones from healthy vaccinees cross-reacted with common cold coronaviruses. Late post-vaccination, clones induced by infection and those induced by vaccine underwent marked clonal contraction.

Unmatched junction bases numbered 4, after V lost 4 bases and J lost 2 bases. CDR3 length: 15 residues. Germline-derived CDR1 and CDR2 are MNHEY and SMNVEV (reference sequence). On this clone itself: Its antigen is still unknown.

Method: immunoSEQ multiplex PCR; TCRdb's copy keeps in-frame clones and lacks some. The data show over 45,000 clones, with roughly 70% seen just once and about 17% held by the top ten. Antigen-specific CD4+ T cell clonotypes were called by their expansion after viral peptide-pool culture in ViraFEST. Following culture for 9 to 11 days, CD4+ T cells were isolated. Negative nucleocapsid antibody tests before and after vaccination confirmed no previous SARS-CoV-2 infection. In culture with roughly 10 IU/ml IL-2 and about 10 ug/ml peptides, PBMC were grown at 1.5 million to 2.5 million per well. The chain employs TRBV27 and TRBJ2-1; 8 nucleotides align to TRBD1. The specimen was CD4+ T cells from PBMCs cultured with SARS-CoV-2 spike peptides, collected before COVID-19 vaccination. This clonotype was obtained from a human donor who received a COVID-19 vaccine. CDR3: CASSSGQGPYNEQFF. The DNA of the CDR3 is TGTGCCAGCAGTTCAGGACAGGGCCCCTACAATGAGCAGTTCTTC.